The 18 T cell receptor beta chains given below trace back to one sample, sequenced in a study of T cells in Graves' hyperthyroidism and ophthalmopathy. The TCR beta CDR3 regions underwent amplification using RNA transcripts as the source. HTBI primers were used for first-round RT-PCR of the TCR CDR3. TCRdb called the multiplex PCR reads again in MiXCR, with one record for every CDR3 protein. In the table there are roughly 570,000 distinct CDR3 sequences, 35% to 55% of which are singletons. Sequenced material: peripheral blood or thyroid tissue (not recorded which). These TCRs come from a woman in her late teens or twenties with Graves' hyperthyroidism.

Many counts were recorded for this clonotype. The chain carries TRBV29-1 and TRBJ1-1; D is unresolved. V was clipped by 4 bases and J by 1 base, with 4 bases between them. The germline CDR1 and CDR2 sequences are SQVTM and ANQGSEA. The CDR3 is 11 residues long. The CDR3 DNA reads TGCAGCGTTGTCCAGAACACTGAAGCTTTCTTT. Encoded protein: CSVVQNTEAFF.

Worth noting for this clonotype: A junction boundary mismatches the germline segment, possibly from a read error. The gene calls are TRBV9 and TRBJ2-7; possible D gene TRBD1, 6 bases. CDR3 length: 14 amino acids. Per germline, CDR1 SGDLS and CDR2 YYNGEE. CDR3: CASSVDRLSYGQYF. DNA of the CDR3: TGCGCCAGCAGCGTAGACAGGTTGTCATACGGGCAGTACTTC.

This clonotype was recorded many times. The genes are TRBV7-9 and TRBJ2-5, with D hard to call. The CDR3 is 14 amino acids. Germline CDR1 reads SEHNR; CDR2 reads FQNEAQ (reference sequence). V lost 5 bases and J 1 base, leaving 11 bases between the germline ends. The CDR3 reads CASSLMGTQETQYF. For the CDR3, the DNA is TGTGCCAGCAGCCTCATGGGCACCCAAGAGACCCAGTACTTC.

This clonotype came up once. The V gene is TRBV24-1, the J gene TRBJ1-2; D gene uncertain. The CDR3 has 12 amino acids. V lost 4 bases, J lost 6 bases, and 8 bases lay in between. Germline values: CDR1 KGHDR, CDR2 SFDVKD. The CDR3: CATSDPVDGYTF. CDR3 in DNA: TGTGCCACCAGTGACCCGGTAGATGGCTACACCTTC.

This chain joins TRBV5-1 and TRBJ1-6, with D uncertain. Germline-derived CDR1 and CDR2 are SGHRS and YFSETQ. Trimming left V 8 bases short and J 8 bases short, with 20 bases between. The CDR3 spans 15 residues. In nucleotides, the CDR3 is TGCGCCAGAAGCCTCGGCGGGCATAACGATTCACCCCTCCACTTT. Translation gives CARSLGGHNDSPLHF.

This clonotype was counted ten times or more. The chain recombines TRBV14 with TRBJ1-2, with 7 bases lining up with TRBD1. The CDR3 totals 16 residues. V shed 1 base, J shed 7 bases, and the junction held 12 bases outside the gene matches. Per germline, CDR1 SGHDN and CDR2 FVKESK. The CDR3, as DNA: TGTGCCAGCAGCCAAGGCGTGACAGGGTCTTACTCTGGCTACACCTTC. As protein: CASSQGVTGSYSGYTF.

This chain connects TRBV4-1 to TRBJ2-2; 12 bases map to TRBD1. Germline V CDR1 and CDR2: MGHRA, YSYEKL. Germline trimming cut 0 bases from V and 2 bases from J; bases unmatched to any gene: 7. The CDR3 contains 19 residues. In nucleotides, the CDR3 is TGCGCCAGCAGCCAAGATCCCGGGACAGGGGGCTTAAACACCGGGGAGCTGTTTTTT. Protein sequence: CASSQDPGTGGLNTGELFF.

At least ten counts were recorded for this clonotype. The rearrangement uses TRBV7-2 and TRBJ1-1; D not resolved. The length of the CDR3 is 12 residues. CDR1 and CDR2 from the germline V gene are SGHTA and FQGNSA. Trimming took off 3 bases at V and 8 bases at J, with 10 bases between the two ends. The CDR3 loop reads CASSFAGAEAFF. The DNA of the CDR3 is TGTGCCAGCAGCTTCGCCGGAGCCGAAGCTTTCTTT.

At least ten counts were recorded for this clonotype. The V call is TRBV7-9, the J call TRBJ1-3; 7 bases line up with TRBD1. The CDR3 length is 15 residues. V gave up 0 bases and J gave up 2 bases; unmatched junction bases: 1. From germline, CDR1 is SEHNR and CDR2 FQNEAQ (reference sequence). CDR3 DNA sequence: TGTGCCAGCAGCTTAGCAACAGGGGCTGGAAACACCATATATTTT. Its translation is CASSLATGAGNTIYF.

This clonotype was seen many times. This rearrangement joins TRBV12-3 or TRBV12-4 to TRBJ2-5, with 7 bases lining up with TRBD1. The CDR3 length is 19 residues. Germline trimming cut 4 bases from V and 3 bases from J; bases unmatched to any gene: 20. The CDR3 is CASSSGPRDRGRSKETQYF. The CDR3 nucleotides read TGTGCCAGCAGTTCCGGCCCCCGGGACAGAGGCCGAAGTAAAGAGACCCAGTACTTC.

J is TRBJ2-3 and V is TRBV20-1; 8 bases fit TRBD1. There are 13 residues in the CDR3. V lost 6 bases, J lost 5 bases, and 7 bases stayed unmatched. Per germline, CDR1 DFQATT and CDR2 SNEGSKA (reference sequence). DNA for the CDR3: TGCAGTGCCTGGACAGGGTCAGGAGATACGCAGTATTTT. Encoded protein: CSAWTGSGDTQYF.

Regarding this clonotype: One end of the junction is discordant with germline, which a read error may explain. The rearrangement joins TRBV10-2 to TRBJ2-2; possibly TRBD2 for D (5 bases). CDR1 and CDR2 (germline): WSHSY, SAAADI. The CDR3 has 14 amino acids. CDR3 bases: TGTGCCTGGAGCCGCTTGGAGGAGGCCGGGGAGCTGTTTTTT. The encoded protein is CAWSRLEEAGELFF.

This clonotype was found once. The missing conserved phenylalanine or tryptophan at the end of this CDR3 makes a read error likely. The rearrangement uses TRBV5-8 and TRBJ1-2; a possible D gene is TRBD1 (5 bases). In germline, CDR1 is SGHTS, CDR2 YDEGEE. There are 15 residues in the CDR3. Trimming removed 4 bases at V and 4 bases at J, with 17 bases between. The CDR3 reads CASSQDPGQGYGYTL. The CDR3 DNA is TGTGCCAGCAGCCAAGATCCAGGCCAGGGCTATGGCTACACCCTC.

This rearrangement joins TRBV29-1 to TRBJ2-7; D unresolved. CDR1 is SQVTM, CDR2 ANQGSEA, per germline. This CDR3 spans 13 amino acids. Trimming shortened V by 5 bases and J by 7 bases, and 18 bases separated the two germline ends. The CDR3 DNA is TGCAGCGTTCTCGGATCCTCCATGGGGGAGCAGTACTTC. It codes for CSVLGSSMGEQYF.

In this sample, this clonotype turned up many times. This rearrangement joins TRBV29-1 to TRBJ1-6; the D is unclear. The CDR3 consists of 13 residues. The V end was cut by 0 bases, the J end by 14 bases, with 14 bases between. In germline, CDR1 is SQVTM, CDR2 ANQGSEA. In nucleotides, the CDR3 is TGCAGCGTTGAAGATCCAATGGATCTCTCCCTCCACTTT. The encoded protein is CSVEDPMDLSLHF.

The gene calls are TRBV11-2 and TRBJ2-2; TRBD2 matches at 11 bases. The CDR3 has 15 amino acids. CDR1 is SGHAT and CDR2 is FQNNGV in the germline V gene. V was pared by 2 bases and J by 7 bases, with 3 bases of the junction left unmatched. The CDR3 loop reads CASSLLAGGGGELFF. The CDR3 DNA reads TGTGCCAGCAGCTTATTAGCGGGAGGGGGCGGGGAGCTGTTTTTT.

Notes on this clonotype: One end of the junction varies from germline; a read error may be responsible. The genes are TRBV24-1 and TRBJ1-5; a possible D gene is TRBD1 (6 bases). The germline V gene has CDR1 KGHDR and CDR2 SFDVKD. CDR3 size: 17 residues. The CDR3 spells CATSDRVGRGRNEPQHF. The CDR3, as DNA: TGTGCCACCAGTGATCGGGTGGGCAGGGGCCGCAATGAGCCCCAGCATTTT.

This clonotype was recorded at least ten times. CDR3 in DNA: TGTGCCACTGGACGGGAGACCCAGTACTTC. Translated, it gives CATGRETQYF. V gene TRBV27 combines with J gene TRBJ2-5; D is undetermined. Germline V gives CDR1 MNHEY, CDR2 SMNVEV (reference sequence). Trimming took 10 bases from V and 5 from J, leaving 8 bases between them. The CDR3 sequence is 10 residues long.